What follows are 12 T cell receptor beta chains derived from one specimen sequenced in a study of OX40 agonist ivuxolimab in advanced cancers. The repertoire was sequenced with immunoSEQ multiplex PCR; TCRdb's copy has only in-frame clones and lacks some. The sample consists of about 33,000 clones, roughly 74% of them appearing once. Sequenced here: CD4+ or CD8+ T cells sorted from blood, sampled in a trial of the OX40 agonist ivuxolimab. Every receptor here comes from an adult with an advanced solid tumor such as melanoma, head and neck, liver or kidney cancer.

J is TRBJ1-1 and V is TRBV7-9, with no clear D. V lost 1 base, J lost 5 bases, and 8 bases lay in between. The germline gives CDR1 SEHNR, CDR2 FQNEAQ (reference sequence). This CDR3 comprises 13 residues. The CDR3 DNA reads TGTGCCAGCAGCTTAGAAGACATTACTGAAGCTTTCTTT. Its translation is CASSLEDITEAFF.

The chain couples TRBV5-3 to TRBJ1-6; the D gene is possibly TRBD1 (5 bases). TRBV5-3 carries the ORF label, with uncertain function. The CDR3 has 15 amino acids. Trimming pared 3 bases from V and 6 bases from J, leaving 13 bases between. For the CDR3, the DNA is TGTGCCAGAAGCTCGACTGTAGGGGTTAATTCACCCCTCCACTTT. Translating gives CARSSTVGVNSPLHF.

The chain is built from TRBV7-9 and TRBJ2-7; no reliable D call. The CDR3 consists of 12 residues. V was shortened by 1 base and J by 4 bases, with 5 bases between the two germline ends. Per germline, CDR1 SEHNR and CDR2 FQNEAQ (reference sequence). The CDR3 here is CASSLDPYEQYV. CDR3 coding DNA: TGTGCCAGCAGCTTAGATCCATACGAGCAGTACGTC.

J is TRBJ2-1 and V is TRBV4-1; 9 bases map to TRBD2. This CDR3 region has 17 residues. CDR1 and CDR2 (germline): MGHRA, YSYEKL. Unmatched junction bases numbered 11, after V lost 2 bases and J lost 6 bases. CDR3 sequence: CASSQSTSAGGRNEQFF. CDR3 nucleotide sequence: TGCGCCAGCAGCCAATCCACCTCGGCGGGGGGGCGCAATGAGCAGTTCTTC.

The chain is built from TRBV5-6 and TRBJ1-1, with a weak D call TRBD1 (5 bases). This CDR3 is 13 amino acids long. Germline V gives CDR1 SGHDT, CDR2 YYEEEE. Trimming removed 3 bases from V and 1 base from J, with 7 bases in between. The CDR3 reads CASSYGQNTEAFF. The CDR3 nucleotides read TGTGCCAGCAGCTACGGACAGAACACTGAAGCTTTCTTT.

This clone was seen a single time. This sequence joins TRBV5-6 and TRBJ2-7; the D gene is possibly TRBD2 (7 bases). Trimming left V 4 bases short and J 2 bases short, with 19 bases between. Germline-derived CDR1 and CDR2 are SGHDT and YYEEEE. The CDR3 has 16 amino acids. In DNA, the CDR3 is TGTGCCAGCAGCGTGGGGGGGCCTAACACACCCTACGAGCAGTACGTC. Encoded protein: CASSVGGPNTPYEQYV.

The chain has TRBV30 and TRBJ1-6; D might be TRBD1 (6 bases). The CDR3 length is 12 residues. The V and J ends lost 2 bases and 14 bases respectively, with 13 bases between them. Germline CDR1 GTSNPN, CDR2 SVGIG (reference sequence). The CDR3 nucleotides are TGTGCCTGGAGTTTGGGACAATTAACCCTCCACTTT. Translated, it gives CAWSLGQLTLHF. Based on the CDR3 plus reference TRBV30 and TRBJ1-6, the full variable domain is SQTIHQWPATLVQPVGSPLSLECTVEGTSNPNLYWYRQAAGRGLQLLFYSVGIGQISSEVPQNLSASRPQDRQFILSSKKLLLSDSGFYLCAWSLGQLTLHFGNGTRLTVT.

The table lists this clone with a count of one. The gene calls are TRBV11-2 and TRBJ2-6; no definite D call. The CDR3 is made up of 17 amino acids. With 5 bases removed from V and 0 bases from J, the gap between germline ends came to 14 bases. The germline CDR1 and CDR2 sequences are SGHAT and FQNNGV. The CDR3 DNA follows: TGTGCCAGCAGCCTTCGACCAGGAAGCTCTGGGGCCAACGTCCTGACTTTC. It translates to CASSLRPGSSGANVLTF.

This rearrangement joins TRBV18 to TRBJ2-6; D remains unclear. Germline loops: CDR1 KGHSH, CDR2 LQKENI. Deletions cut 6 bases from V and 0 bases from J, with 12 bases between. The CDR3 runs 16 residues. CDR3 in amino acids: CASSQNTPSGANVLTF. As DNA, the CDR3 is TGTGCCAGCTCCCAGAATACACCCTCTGGGGCCAACGTCCTGACTTTC.

This chain connects TRBV4-2 to TRBJ1-4, with a weak D call TRBD1 (6 bases). V shed 0 bases and J shed 0 bases, with 8 bases lying between them. The CDR3 consists of 16 residues. Germline CDR1 is LGHNA and CDR2 is YNFKEQ. The CDR3 loop is CASSQDPGATNEKLFF. CDR3 in DNA: TGTGCCAGCAGCCAAGACCCAGGGGCAACTAATGAAAAACTGTTTTTT.

The chain carries TRBV4-1 and TRBJ2-2; 7 nucleotides match TRBD1. V dropped 4 bases and J dropped 0; count of bases not matched to a gene: 5. The germline gives CDR1 MGHRA, CDR2 YSYEKL. The CDR3 runs to 16 residues. CDR3 bases: TGCGCCAGCAGCCCCACCGGGACAGCGAACACCGGGGAGCTGTTTTTT. The encoded protein is CASSPTGTANTGELFF.

This chain uses TRBV19 with TRBJ1-1; D possibly corresponds to TRBD1 (5 bases). The V gene's germline CDR1 is LNHDA and CDR2 SQIVND (reference sequence). V lost 7 bases and J lost 6, with 15 bases in between. The CDR3 consists of 13 residues. This chain's CDR3 is CASTSGAFAEAFF. CDR3 DNA sequence: TGTGCCAGTACGTCCGGGGCATTCGCTGAAGCTTTCTTT.